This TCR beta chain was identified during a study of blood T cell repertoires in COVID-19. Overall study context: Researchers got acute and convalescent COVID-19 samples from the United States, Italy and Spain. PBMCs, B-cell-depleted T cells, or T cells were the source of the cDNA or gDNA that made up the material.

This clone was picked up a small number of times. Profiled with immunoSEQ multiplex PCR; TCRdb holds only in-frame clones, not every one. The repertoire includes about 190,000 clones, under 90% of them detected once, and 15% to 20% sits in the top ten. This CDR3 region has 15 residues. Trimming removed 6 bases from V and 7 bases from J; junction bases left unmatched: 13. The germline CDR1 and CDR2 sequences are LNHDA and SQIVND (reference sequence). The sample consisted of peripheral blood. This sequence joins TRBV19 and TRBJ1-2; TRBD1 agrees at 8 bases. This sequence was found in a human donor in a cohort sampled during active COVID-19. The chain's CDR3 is CASRPQGGRSGGYTF. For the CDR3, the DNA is TGTGCCAGTAGGCCACAGGGGGGGAGATCCGGTGGCTACACCTTC.